The following is a T cell receptor beta chain sequence with its context. Its antigen is not yet known. It has no much larger one-base neighbor in the sample; base qualities were not kept. TCRbeta CDR3 regions were amplified from genomic DNA using the immunoSEQ Assay, a bias-controlled multiplex PCR. In the original analysis: The number of nucleated cells in each sample was estimated by amplification of reference gene primers within the assay. To quantify the absolute abundance of each unique TCRbeta CDR3 rearrangement, sequence reads were collapsed and filtered. For each sample, productive Simpson clonality was calculated as the square root of Simpson's diversity index over productive rearrangements. TCRdb's version of the immuneACCESS table is confined to in-frame rearrangements and falls short of the full clone set. An unresolved V gene accounts for under half of the shortfall where checked; the remainder is of unknown origin. V and J calls and clone size come straight from that table; D and trimming were deduced from the DNA. For this sample there are roughly 120,000 clones; about 92% appear just once. Clones ranked in the top ten supply roughly 4.8% of the sample.

The entry originates in a study of blood T cell repertoires in COVID-19 (dated by TCRdb to the early 2020s). Notes on the research overall: Samples covering the acute and convalescent phases of COVID-19 were provided by collaborators in the United States, Italy and Spain. A freely available public database, intended as a resource for researchers studying the immune response to SARS-CoV-2, is where the repertoires were released. Subjects who had been exposed to COVID-19, were actively infected with it, or had recovered from it provided the deeply sampled blood TCRbeta repertoires that made up the dataset. The samples were drawn from two sources: the first 160 participants of the ongoing ImmuneRACE study, and fewer than 1,500 subjects contributed by 6 global collaborators. The prospective study material was composed of cDNA or gDNA derived from T cells, B-cell-depleted T cells, or PBMCs. Where available, HLA class I and class II types were obtained from metadata supplied by the sample provider rather than from assay-based typing. The sample metadata nearly always contained a de-identified subject ID, COVID-19 status, age in years and sex.

In Seattle, one collaborating source enrolled patients while the infection was active and tracked those patients longitudinally over the course of disease. Each collaborating institution followed its own protocols to collect whole blood in K2EDTA tubes. Collaborator samples were shipped for TCRbeta analysis as frozen whole blood, isolated PBMCs, or DNA extracted from either sample type. Overall study outcomes, separate from this receptor: How much clinical and demographic metadata was included differed by source and by participant, and the metadata was provided uncurated.

V is pruned by 11 bases and J by 6 bases, leaving 26 bases of the junction without a gene match. The germline V gene encodes CDR1 MDHEN and CDR2 SYDVKM. The CDR3 has 19 amino acids, counting the end cysteine and phenylalanine. Only the CDR3 portion is preserved as DNA: 57 bases, with reading frame beginning at the first base. Sequenced input: peripheral blood. The TCR was taken from a man aged 60-69 years with COVID-19, enrolled during active disease. Recombination linked TRBV28 to TRBJ2-7; 12 central bases correspond to TRBD1. The bases are TGTGCCCCCCTCGGGATTGGGGGCAATGGGGGGACAGGGGGCTTCGAGCAGTACTTC. This encodes CAPLGIGGNGGTGGFEQYF.